A selection of T cell receptor beta chains follows, all from one sample in a study of blood T cell repertoires in COVID-19. The repertoire was sequenced with immunoSEQ multiplex PCR; TCRdb's copy has only in-frame clones and lacks some. In the table there are about 68,000 clones, 86% of which are singletons. Sequences were obtained from peripheral blood. These receptors were collected from a woman aged 55-69 years with acute or convalescent COVID-19. Each CDR3 is given with its conserved first and last residue. A D gene is named only where the DNA matches it firmly. For some rows the clone size is stated as once, few or many, or as a class when expanded; others skip it.

v_call	d_call	j_call	clone_size	cdr3_aa	cdr3_nt
TRBV7-8	NA	TRBJ1-2	NA	CASSPVVRQSLSYGYTF	TGTGCCAGCAGCCCAGTTGTACGACAGTCTCTTAGCTATGGCTACACCTTC
TRBV27	NA	TRBJ1-4	NA	CASSSRTNPATNEKLFF	TGTGCCAGCAGTTCCAGGACAAATCCCGCAACTAATGAAAAACTGTTTTTT
TRBV9	TRBD1	TRBJ1-1	NA	CASSVDPQGVTEAFF	TGTGCCAGCAGCGTAGACCCACAGGGGGTCACTGAAGCTTTCTTT
TRBV5-1	TRBD1	TRBJ1-4	NA	CASSLDGTGFEKLFF	TGCGCCAGCAGCTTGGATGGGACAGGATTTGAAAAACTGTTTTTT
TRBV3-1/TRBV3-2	TRBD1	TRBJ1-1	few	CASSQIDRAAFF	TGTGCCAGCAGCCAAATAGACAGGGCGGCTTTCTTT
TRBV5-6	NA	TRBJ2-1	NA	CASSTTGGVLGNEQFF	TGTGCCAGCAGCACGACGGGCGGGGTCCTAGGTAATGAGCAGTTCTTC
TRBV7-8	NA	TRBJ2-2	NA	CASSFSRGSTGELFF	TGTGCCAGCAGCTTTTCAAGGGGTAGCACCGGGGAGCTGTTTTTT
TRBV19	TRBD1	TRBJ1-6	NA	CASGTGGSYNSPLHF	TGTGCCAGTGGGACAGGGGGCTCCTATAATTCACCCCTCCACTTT
TRBV29-1	TRBD2	TRBJ2-7	NA	CSVEEISKLAGFKGVYEQYF	TGCAGCGTTGAAGAGATCTCAAAACTAGCGGGCTTTAAGGGGGTCTACGAGCAGTACTTC
TRBV28	TRBD2	TRBJ2-1	NA	CASSFGLAVSSYNEQFF	TGTGCCAGCAGTTTTGGACTAGCGGTAAGCTCCTACAATGAGCAGTTCTTC
TRBV30	TRBD1	TRBJ2-2	NA	CAWSYGQGGAGELFF	TGTGCCTGGAGTTACGGACAGGGGGGCGCCGGGGAGCTGTTTTTT
TRBV21-1	NA	TRBJ1-1	once	CASREDRNTEAFF	TGTGCCAGCAGGGAGGACCGGAACACTGAAGCTTTCTTT
TRBV18	NA	TRBJ1-3	NA	CASSLRTASGNTIYF	TGTGCCAGCTCACTTAGGACAGCCTCTGGAAACACCATATATTTT
TRBV6-2/TRBV6-3	NA	TRBJ2-5	NA	CASSPQLGAQYF	TGTGCCAGCAGCCCACAACTCGGGGCCCAGTACTTC
TRBV12-5	NA	TRBJ1-5	NA	CASGLGPGRGNQPQHF	TGTGCTAGTGGTTTAGGACCTGGGAGGGGCAATCAGCCCCAGCATTTT
TRBV9	NA	TRBJ2-7	NA	CASSVDGQNSYEQYF	TGTGCCAGCAGCGTAGACGGACAGAACTCCTACGAGCAGTACTTC
TRBV6-6	TRBD1	TRBJ1-2	NA	CASRRSGGAGYGYTF	TGTGCCAGCAGACGATCAGGGGGCGCCGGCTATGGCTACACCTTC
TRBV2	NA	TRBJ2-1	NA	CASSDQGSVNEQFF	TGTGCCAGCAGTGATCAGGGAAGTGTGAATGAGCAGTTCTTC
TRBV28	NA	TRBJ2-3	NA	CASSSWGGGADTQYF	TGTGCCAGCAGTTCGTGGGGGGGCGGGGCAGATACGCAGTATTTT
TRBV5-1	TRBD2	TRBJ2-5	NA	CASSLGLAGSTETQYF	TGCGCCAGCAGCCTCGGACTAGCGGGATCTACGGAGACCCAGTACTTC
TRBV7-2	NA	TRBJ2-3	few	CASSLVPQFTDTQYF	TGTGCCAGCAGCTTAGTGCCTCAGTTTACAGATACGCAGTATTTT
TRBV5-4	NA	TRBJ2-5	once	CASSSRQIQETQYF	TGTGCCAGCAGCTCAAGACAGATTCAAGAGACCCAGTACTTC
TRBV15	NA	TRBJ1-1	NA	CATSRDLGDPMNTEAFF	TGTGCCACCAGCAGAGACCTCGGGGATCCCATGAACACTGAAGCTTTCTTT
TRBV19	NA	TRBJ2-1	NA	CASNRKSGDEQFF	TGTGCCAGTAACAGGAAGTCAGGCGATGAGCAGTTCTTC